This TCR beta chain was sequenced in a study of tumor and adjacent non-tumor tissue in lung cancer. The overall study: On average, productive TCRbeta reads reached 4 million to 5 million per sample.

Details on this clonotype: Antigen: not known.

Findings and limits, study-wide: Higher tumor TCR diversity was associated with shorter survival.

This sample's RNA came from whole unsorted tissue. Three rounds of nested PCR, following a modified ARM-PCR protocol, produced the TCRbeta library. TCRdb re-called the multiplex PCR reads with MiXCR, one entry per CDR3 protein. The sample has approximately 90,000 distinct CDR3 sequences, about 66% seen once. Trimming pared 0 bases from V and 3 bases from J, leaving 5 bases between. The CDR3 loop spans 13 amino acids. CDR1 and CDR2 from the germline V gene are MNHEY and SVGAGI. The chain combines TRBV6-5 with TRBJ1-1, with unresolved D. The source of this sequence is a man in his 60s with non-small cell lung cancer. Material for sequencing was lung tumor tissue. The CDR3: CASSYSVYTEAFF. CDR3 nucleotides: TGTGCCAGCAGTTACTCAGTGTACACTGAAGCTTTCTTT.